Following are 6 T cell receptor beta chains from one sample sequenced in a study of blood T cells in healthy people across ages (dated by TCRdb to between 2014 and 2017). Library generation was performed with 5' RACE. Instrument used: Illumina HiSeq 2500. A second PCR of roughly 7 to 12 cycles was run with a J-beta primer mix and a sample-barcoded 5' primer. Through fastp at Q25 and MiXCR, TCRdb rebuilt clones from the public reads, retaining in-frame beta chains. Under each unique CDR3 protein, matching rows form one entry showing the most common genes and DNA. The sample table lists about 760,000 distinct CDR3 sequences, roughly 56% of them with a count of one. Of the sample, 20% to 30% is held by the ten largest clones. Input material: blood. The receptor source for this set is a man between 35 and 55 years old in good health.

The chain recombines TRBV7-9 with TRBJ2-7; no firm D call. Germline values: CDR1 SEHNR, CDR2 FQNEAQ (reference sequence). V lost 1 base and J 1 base, leaving 8 bases between the germline ends. The CDR3 consists of 14 residues. DNA of the CDR3: TGTGCCAGCAGCTTAGAACCGATGTCCTACGAGCAGTACTTC. Translation: CASSLEPMSYEQYF.

This clonotype appeared once. The chain carries TRBV11-3 and TRBJ2-1, with 9 bases matching TRBD2. V lost 0 bases and J lost 7; bases outside the gene matches: 7. CDR3 length: 16 amino acids. The V gene's germline CDR1 is SGHNT and CDR2 YENEEA. The CDR3 DNA follows: TGTGCCAGCAGCTTAGATAGGCTAGCGGGATTAAATGAGCAGTTCTTC. Its translation is CASSLDRLAGLNEQFF.

This clonotype was detected only a few times. The chain is built from TRBV20-1 and TRBJ1-2; 7 bases are shared with TRBD1. CDR3 length: 13 residues. V lost 6 bases and J lost 6; bases outside the gene matches: 10. The germline V gene has CDR1 DFQATT and CDR2 SNEGSKA (reference sequence). CDR3 amino acids: CSAPPGQVNGYTF. CDR3 DNA: TGCAGTGCCCCCCCAGGACAGGTCAATGGCTACACCTTC.

As for this clonotype: At one of its ends the junction is not consistent with the germline gene, which may arise from a read error. The chain links TRBV2 to TRBJ2-5; D is unresolved. Looked up from germline, CDR1 is SNHLY and CDR2 is FYNNEI. The CDR3 totals 15 residues. This chain's CDR3 is CASTFAASLQETRYF. The CDR3, as DNA: TGCGCCAGCACCTTCGCGGCTAGTCTCCAAGAGACCCGGTACTTC.

This clonotype was counted only a few times. V is TRBV7-2 and J is TRBJ2-1; 7 bases agree with TRBD2. CDR3 length equals 16 residues. V was pared by 6 bases and J by 9 bases, with 17 bases of the junction left unmatched. Per germline, CDR1 SGHTA and CDR2 FQGNSA. The CDR3, as DNA: TGTGCCAGCAGTCCAGAGGGTCGAGGACTAGGATCTGAGCAGTTCTTC. The encoded protein is CASSPEGRGLGSEQFF.

The rearrangement links TRBV7-2 to TRBJ2-7, with a tentative D call TRBD2 (5 bases). Per germline, CDR1 SGHTA and CDR2 FQGNSA. CDR3 length equals 15 residues. Trimming pared 2 bases from V and 0 bases from J, leaving 11 bases between. This CDR3 is CASSLTGSGSYEQYF. The CDR3 DNA is TGTGCCAGCAGCTTAACGGGGAGCGGCTCCTACGAGCAGTACTTC.